This entry features one TCR beta chain sequence. The antigen remains undetermined. This record comes from a study of cytomegalovirus exposure and HLA in healthy donors. Study-level information: In a previous analysis, more than 90 million unique TCR beta sequences were found from about 190 million T cells. Study-wide points: The productive fraction for most TCR beta V segments was about 87% or about 30% in an earlier analysis. In a later analysis, TCR beta V- and J-gene trimming was associated with a missense DCLRE1C variant.

The study ran its PCR with 60 Vbeta and 13 Jbeta primers. In the original processing: In a later analysis, 75 million to 85 million unique TCR beta chains included roughly 11 million shared by two or more donors. Measured with immunoSEQ multiplex PCR; TCRdb has only the in-frame clones, and not every one. Clone size and the V and J calls come from that table; the DNA yielded D and trimming. The sample shows 150,000 to 200,000 clones, about 76% of them seen only once. Trimming at V came to 7 bases and at J to 2 bases, leaving 10 bases not matched to a gene. Looked up from germline, CDR1 is SNHLY and CDR2 is FYNNEI. This CDR3 spans 15 amino acids.

This receptor was taken from a female donor in good health and CMV-seronegative. The chain is built from TRBV2 and TRBJ2-7, with TRBD1 identical over 8 bases. The sequencing sample was made of PBMCs. This chain's CDR3 is CASMAKGQGAYEQYF. The DNA of the CDR3 is TGTGCCAGCATGGCAAAAGGACAGGGAGCCTACGAGCAGTACTTC.